The 2 T cell receptor beta chains below come from one sample, sequenced in a study of control samples from healthy donors and cancer patients. Profiled with immunoSEQ multiplex PCR; TCRdb holds only in-frame clones, not every one. Found here are about 51,000 clones, around 80% of them singletons; the top ten hold roughly 9.1%. Sequences were obtained from blood. Receptor source: a man in his 70s in good health.

The rearrangement links TRBV19 to TRBJ1-1; maybe TRBD1 (5 bases). The length of the CDR3 is 13 residues. Germline V gene data show CDR1 as LNHDA and CDR2 as SQIVND (reference sequence). Trimming shortened V by 3 bases and J by 10 bases, and 15 bases separated the two germline ends. DNA of the CDR3: TGTGCCAGTAGTATTCTCCGAGGGGTGACAGCTTTCTTT. It translates to CASSILRGVTAFF.

This clone showed up just once. This sequence joins TRBV5-1 and TRBJ2-2, with 10 bases fitting TRBD2. V shed 3 bases, J shed 3 bases, and the junction held 2 bases outside the gene matches. CDR3 length: 15 residues. Per the germline V gene, CDR1 is SGHRS and CDR2 is YFSETQ. The CDR3 is CASSYLAGDTGELFF. CDR3 nucleotides: TGCGCCAGCAGCTACCTAGCGGGGGACACCGGGGAGCTGTTTTTT.